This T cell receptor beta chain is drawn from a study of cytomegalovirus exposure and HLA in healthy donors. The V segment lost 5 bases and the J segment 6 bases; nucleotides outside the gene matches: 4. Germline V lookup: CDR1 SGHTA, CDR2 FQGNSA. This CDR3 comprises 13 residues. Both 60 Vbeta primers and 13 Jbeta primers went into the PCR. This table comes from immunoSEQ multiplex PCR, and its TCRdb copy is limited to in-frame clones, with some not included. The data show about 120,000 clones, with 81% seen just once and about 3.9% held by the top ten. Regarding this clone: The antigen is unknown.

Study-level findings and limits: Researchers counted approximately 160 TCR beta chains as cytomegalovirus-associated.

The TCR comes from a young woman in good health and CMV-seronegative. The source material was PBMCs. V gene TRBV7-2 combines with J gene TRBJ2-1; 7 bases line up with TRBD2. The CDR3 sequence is CASSPRLANEQFF. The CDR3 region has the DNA TGTGCCAGCAGCCCCCGACTAGCCAATGAGCAGTTCTTC. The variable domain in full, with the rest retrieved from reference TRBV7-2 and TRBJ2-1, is GAGVSQSPSNKVTEKGKDVELRCDPISGHTALYWYRQSLGQGLEFLIYFQGNSAPDKSGLPSDRFSAERTGGSVSTLTIQRTQQEDSAVYLCASSPRLANEQFFGPGTRLTVL.